This T cell receptor (beta chain) was recovered during a study of cytomegalovirus exposure and HLA in healthy donors. Looking at the study overall: HLA-typed donors were the source of 83 million or so unique TCRs held in an early data release.

Concerning this clone itself: What it recognizes is unknown.

The PCR employed 60 Vbeta primers together with 13 Jbeta primers. Using immunoSEQ multiplex PCR, the repertoire was profiled, and TCRdb retains in-frame clones only, with some absent. The sample contains around 200,000 clones, under 85% of which appear only once. Trimming took 2 bases from V and 2 from J, leaving 16 bases between them. The CDR3 length is 16 residues. Germline V gives CDR1 SGHNT, CDR2 YYREEE (reference sequence). Findings and caveats of the study: Many donors carried some public TCRs, although rarity characterized most TCR sequences. Reports indicate that TCR beta sequences accurately predicted the HLA-A and HLA-B alleles of most subjects.

The sequencing sample was made of PBMCs. The chain is built from TRBV5-4 and TRBJ1-1; D may be TRBD1 (5 bases). This receptor was identified in a woman between 45 and 65 years old in good health and CMV-seropositive. The CDR3 loop is CASSFISGQGNTEAFF. The DNA of the CDR3 is TGTGCCAGCAGCTTTATCTCCGGGCAGGGAAACACTGAAGCTTTCTTT.